Below, 7 T cell receptor beta chains from the same sample are listed, as sequenced in a study of shared clonotypes between healthy human individuals. Sequencing used immunoSEQ multiplex PCR; TCRdb keeps in-frame clones, though not all of them. The table lists roughly 1,600,000 clones, approximately 98.5% of them singletons. The specimen sequenced was naive CD4+ T cells sorted from blood. The sample's subset: CD45RA+ positively selected. These receptors originate from a man aged 25 to 45 in good health.

The chain joins TRBV5-1 to TRBJ2-7; no definite D call. CDR3 size: 16 residues. Germline CDR1 reads SGHRS; CDR2 reads YFSETQ. Deletions cut 0 bases from V and 5 bases from J, with 18 bases between. CDR3 sequence: CASSLGLGLAGHEQYF. CDR3 in DNA: TGCGCCAGCAGCTTGGGATTGGGGTTAGCCGGCCACGAGCAGTACTTC.

The CDR3 DNA is TGCGCCAGCAGCTTGGGTTCCGGGGTTGACTATGGCTACACCTTC. Encoded protein: CASSLGSGVDYGYTF. V is TRBV5-1 and J is TRBJ1-2; no reliable D call. Germline assignment: CDR1 SGHRS and CDR2 YFSETQ. V dropped 0 bases and J dropped 3 bases, with 12 bases sitting between them. The CDR3 is 15 amino acids. Variable domain in full (rest from reference TRBV5-1 and TRBJ1-2): KAGVTQTPRYLIKTRGQQVTLSCSPISGHRSVSWYQQTPGQGLQFLFEYFSETQRNKGNFPGRFSGRQFSNSRSEMNVSTLELGDSALYLCASSLGSGVDYGYTFGSGTRLTVV.

The chain is built from TRBV5-4 and TRBJ2-5; possible D gene TRBD2, 5 bases. Trimming pared 3 bases from V and 5 bases from J, leaving 14 bases between. This CDR3 is 14 amino acids long. Germline V gene data show CDR1 as SGHNT and CDR2 as YYREEE (reference sequence). The CDR3 loop is CASSSPSGGETQYF. The CDR3 DNA sequence: TGTGCCAGCAGCTCTCCATCGGGCGGGGAGACCCAGTACTTC. Full variable domain (rest looked up from reference TRBV5-4 and TRBJ2-5): ETGVTQSPTHLIKTRGQQVTLRCSSQSGHNTVSWYQQALGQGPQFIFQYYREEENGRGNFPPRFSGLQFPNYSSELNVNALELDDSALYLCASSSPSGGETQYFGPGTRLLVL.

This chain uses TRBV28 with TRBJ1-2, with D hard to call. V gave up 3 bases and J gave up 0 bases, with 8 bases separating them. The CDR3 consists of 14 residues. CDR1 is MDHEN, CDR2 SYDVKM, per germline. The chain's CDR3 is CASSFGSTNYGYTF. In DNA, the CDR3 is TGTGCCAGCAGTTTCGGTAGCACTAACTATGGCTACACCTTC.

The chain recombines TRBV18 with TRBJ2-3; no clear D gene. Between the trimmed V and J ends, which lost 0 bases and 4 bases, there was a span of 5 bases. The germline CDR1 and CDR2 sequences are KGHSH and LQKENI. CDR3 length equals 13 residues. The CDR3 region is CASSPPSPDTQYF. As DNA, the CDR3 is TGTGCCAGCTCACCACCGTCACCAGATACGCAGTATTTT.

The rearrangement uses TRBV5-1 and TRBJ2-3, with 9 bases aligning to TRBD2. V lost 2 bases to trimming and J lost 6 bases; unmatched junction nucleotides: 10. The germline CDR1 and CDR2 sequences are SGHRS and YFSETQ. CDR3 length: 16 residues. In DNA form, the CDR3 reads TGCGCCAGCAGCTTAAAGACTAGCGGTTCTTCGGATACGCAGTATTTT. Its protein is CASSLKTSGSSDTQYF.

The rearrangement joins TRBV2 to TRBJ1-2, with no clear D. Germline V gives CDR1 SNHLY, CDR2 FYNNEI. This CDR3 spans 16 amino acids. The V and J ends lost 1 base and 4 bases respectively, with 16 bases between them. Here the CDR3 DNA reads TGTGCCAGCAGTGAAGGGACCGATCCTAGGAGCTATGGCTACACCTTC. This translates into CASSEGTDPRSYGYTF.